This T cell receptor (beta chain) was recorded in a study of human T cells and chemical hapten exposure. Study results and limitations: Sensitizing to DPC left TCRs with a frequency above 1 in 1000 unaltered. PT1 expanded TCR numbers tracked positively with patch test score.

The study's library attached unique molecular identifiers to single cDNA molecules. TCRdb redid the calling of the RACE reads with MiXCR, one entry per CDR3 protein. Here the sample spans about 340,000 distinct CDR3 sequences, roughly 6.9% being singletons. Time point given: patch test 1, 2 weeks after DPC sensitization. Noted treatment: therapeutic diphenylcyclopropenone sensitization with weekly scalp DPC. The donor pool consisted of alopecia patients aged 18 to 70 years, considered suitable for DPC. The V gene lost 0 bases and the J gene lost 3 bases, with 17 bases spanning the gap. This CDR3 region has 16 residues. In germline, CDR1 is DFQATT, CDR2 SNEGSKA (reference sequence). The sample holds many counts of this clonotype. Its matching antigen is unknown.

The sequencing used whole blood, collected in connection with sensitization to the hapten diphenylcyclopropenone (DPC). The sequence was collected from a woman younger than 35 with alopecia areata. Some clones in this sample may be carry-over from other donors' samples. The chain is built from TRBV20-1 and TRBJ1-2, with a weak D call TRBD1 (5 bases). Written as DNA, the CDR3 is TGCAGTGCTAGAGAAATTGCCTCATCGACAGACTATGGCTACACCTTC. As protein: CSAREIASSTDYGYTF.